This T cell receptor (beta chain) appears in the sequencing data of a study of technical replicates of blood from a handful of donors. CDR3 size: 13 residues. Trimming left V 7 bases short and J 1 base short, with 10 bases between. Germline CDR1 is MDHEN and CDR2 is SYDVKM. TCRdb's table, derived via immunoSEQ multiplex PCR, lists solely in-frame clones and lacks some. This sample has tens of thousands of clones, with around nine tenths found just once. The sample comprised T cells isolated from PBMCs. The clonotype originates from a human donor in good health. This sequence joins TRBV28 and TRBJ1-1; D remains unclear. The CDR3 sequence is CASTYNQNTEAFF. In DNA form, the CDR3 reads TGTGCCAGCACTTACAACCAGAACACTGAAGCTTTCTTT.